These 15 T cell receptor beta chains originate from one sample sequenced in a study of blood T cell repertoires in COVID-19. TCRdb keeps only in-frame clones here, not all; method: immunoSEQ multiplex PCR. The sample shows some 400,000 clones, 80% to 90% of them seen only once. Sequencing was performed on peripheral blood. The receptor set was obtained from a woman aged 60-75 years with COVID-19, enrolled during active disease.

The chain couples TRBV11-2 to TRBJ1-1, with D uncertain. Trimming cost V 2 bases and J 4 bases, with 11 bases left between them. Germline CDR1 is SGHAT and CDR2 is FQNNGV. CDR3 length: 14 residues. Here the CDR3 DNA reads TGTGCCAGCAGCTTATCCCCCTCCGGCACTGAAGCTTTCTTT. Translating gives CASSLSPSGTEAFF. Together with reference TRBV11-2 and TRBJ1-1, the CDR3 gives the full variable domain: EAGVAQSPRYKIIEKRQSVAFWCNPISGHATLYWYQQILGQGPKLLIQFQNNGVVDDSQLPKDRFSAERLKGVDSTLKIQPAKLEDSAVYLCASSLSPSGTEAFFGQGTRLTVV.

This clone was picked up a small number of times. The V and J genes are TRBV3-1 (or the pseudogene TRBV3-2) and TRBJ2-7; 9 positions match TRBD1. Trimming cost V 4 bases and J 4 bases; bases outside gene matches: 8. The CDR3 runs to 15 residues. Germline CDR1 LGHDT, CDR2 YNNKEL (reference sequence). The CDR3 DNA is TGTGCCAGCAGCCTGTCCCCGGGACAGGGATACGAGCAGTACTTC. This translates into CASSLSPGQGYEQYF.

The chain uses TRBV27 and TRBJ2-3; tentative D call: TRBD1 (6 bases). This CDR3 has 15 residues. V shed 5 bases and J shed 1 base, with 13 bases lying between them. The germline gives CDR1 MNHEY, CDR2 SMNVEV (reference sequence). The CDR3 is CASSVQGWGTDTQYF. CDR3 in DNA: TGTGCCAGCAGTGTACAGGGATGGGGCACAGATACGCAGTATTTT.

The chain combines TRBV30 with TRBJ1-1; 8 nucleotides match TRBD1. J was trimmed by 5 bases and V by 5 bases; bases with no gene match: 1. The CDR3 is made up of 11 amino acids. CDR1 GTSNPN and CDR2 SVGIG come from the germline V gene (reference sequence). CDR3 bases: TGTGCCTGGCGGACAGGGACTGAAGCTTTCTTT. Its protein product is CAWRTGTEAFF. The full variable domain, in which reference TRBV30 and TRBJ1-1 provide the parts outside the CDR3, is SQTIHQWPATLVQPVGSPLSLECTVEGTSNPNLYWYRQAAGRGLQLLFYSVGIGQISSEVPQNLSASRPQDRQFILSSKKLLLSDSGFYLCAWRTGTEAFFGQGTRLTVV.

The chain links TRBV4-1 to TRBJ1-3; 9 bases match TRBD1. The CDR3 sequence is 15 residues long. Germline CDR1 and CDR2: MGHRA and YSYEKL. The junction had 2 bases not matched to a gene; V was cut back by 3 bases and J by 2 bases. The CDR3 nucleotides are TGCGCCAGCAGCCAGGACAGGGGACCTGGAAACACCATATATTTT. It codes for CASSQDRGPGNTIYF.

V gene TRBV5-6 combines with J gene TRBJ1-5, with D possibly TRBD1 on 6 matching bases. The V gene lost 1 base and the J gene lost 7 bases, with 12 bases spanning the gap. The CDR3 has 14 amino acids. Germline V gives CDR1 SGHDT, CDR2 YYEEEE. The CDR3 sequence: CASSLSLRGQPQHF. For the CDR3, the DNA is TGTGCCAGCAGCTTGTCTCTCAGGGGCCAGCCCCAGCATTTT.

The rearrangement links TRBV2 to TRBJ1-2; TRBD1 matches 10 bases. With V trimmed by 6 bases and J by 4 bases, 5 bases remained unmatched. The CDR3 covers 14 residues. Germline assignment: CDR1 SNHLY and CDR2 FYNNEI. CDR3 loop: CASRGDRGLYGYTF. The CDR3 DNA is TGTGCCAGCAGGGGGGACAGGGGACTCTATGGCTACACCTTC.

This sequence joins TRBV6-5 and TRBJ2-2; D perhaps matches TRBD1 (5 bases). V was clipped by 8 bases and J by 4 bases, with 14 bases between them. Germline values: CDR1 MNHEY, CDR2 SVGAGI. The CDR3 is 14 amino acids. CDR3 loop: CASRPPGFTGELFF. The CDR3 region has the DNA TGTGCCAGCCGTCCGCCAGGGTTCACCGGGGAGCTGTTTTTT.

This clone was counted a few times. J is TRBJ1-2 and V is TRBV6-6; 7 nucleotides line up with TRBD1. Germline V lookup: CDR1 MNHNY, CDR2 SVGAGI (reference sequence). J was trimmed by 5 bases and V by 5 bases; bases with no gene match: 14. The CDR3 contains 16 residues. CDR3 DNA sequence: TGTGCCAGCAGTCCCCAAAGACAGGGTAGCATATATGGCTACACCTTC. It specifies CASSPQRQGSIYGYTF.

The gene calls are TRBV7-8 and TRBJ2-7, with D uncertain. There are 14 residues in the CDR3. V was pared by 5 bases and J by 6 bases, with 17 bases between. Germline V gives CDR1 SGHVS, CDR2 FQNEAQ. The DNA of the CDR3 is TGTGCCAGCAGCACCCGGTCCCTAAGTATCGAGCAGTACTTC. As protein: CASSTRSLSIEQYF.

CDR3: CASSQGRSGGFNEQFF. Written as DNA, the CDR3 is TGCGCCAGCAGCCAAGGACGGAGCGGGGGTTTCAATGAGCAGTTCTTC. This rearrangement joins TRBV4-1 to TRBJ2-1; TRBD2 aligns across 8 bases. CDR1 and CDR2 (germline): MGHRA, YSYEKL. The CDR3 length is 16 residues. Trimming removed 1 base from V and 6 bases from J; junction bases left unmatched: 8.

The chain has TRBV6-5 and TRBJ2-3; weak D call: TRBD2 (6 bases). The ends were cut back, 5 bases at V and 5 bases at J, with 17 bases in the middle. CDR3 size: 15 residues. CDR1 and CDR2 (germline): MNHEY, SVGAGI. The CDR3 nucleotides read TGTGCCAGCAGTCTCGGGACCCTCGGGGGAGATACGCAGTATTTT. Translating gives CASSLGTLGGDTQYF.

CDR3 amino acids: CASNPLGAGSPLHF. The CDR3 bases are TGTGCCAGTAACCCACTGGGGGCAGGCTCACCCCTCCACTTT. This chain links TRBV19 with TRBJ1-6; TRBD1 might be the D (6 bases). Germline V gene data show CDR1 as LNHDA and CDR2 as SQIVND (reference sequence). This CDR3 spans 14 amino acids. V shed 7 bases and J shed 10 bases, with 17 bases lying between them.

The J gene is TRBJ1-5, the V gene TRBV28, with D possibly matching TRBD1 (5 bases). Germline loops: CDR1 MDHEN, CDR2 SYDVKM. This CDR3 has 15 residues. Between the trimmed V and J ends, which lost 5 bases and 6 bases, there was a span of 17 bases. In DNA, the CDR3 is TGTGCCAGCAGTCCCCATCCCAGGGTCCCTCAGCCCCAGCATTTT. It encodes CASSPHPRVPQPQHF.

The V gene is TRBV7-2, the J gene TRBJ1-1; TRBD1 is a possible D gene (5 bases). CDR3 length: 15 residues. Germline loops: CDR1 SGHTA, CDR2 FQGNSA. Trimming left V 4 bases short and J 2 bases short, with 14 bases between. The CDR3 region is CASSSSPQGNTEAFF. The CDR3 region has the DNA TGTGCCAGCAGCTCCTCACCCCAGGGAAACACTGAAGCTTTCTTT.